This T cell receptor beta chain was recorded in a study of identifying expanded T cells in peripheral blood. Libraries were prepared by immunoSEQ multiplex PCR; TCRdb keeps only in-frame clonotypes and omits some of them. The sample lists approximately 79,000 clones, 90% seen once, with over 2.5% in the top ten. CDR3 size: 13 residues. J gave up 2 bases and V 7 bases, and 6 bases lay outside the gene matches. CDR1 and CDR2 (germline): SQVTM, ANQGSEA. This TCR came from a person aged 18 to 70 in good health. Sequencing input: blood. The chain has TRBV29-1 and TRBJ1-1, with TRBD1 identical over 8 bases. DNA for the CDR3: TGCAGCGCCCTAGGACAGGGAAACACTGAAGCTTTCTTT. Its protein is CSALGQGNTEAFF.